A single sample gave rise to the 14 T cell receptor beta chains below, sequenced in a study of T cells in tumors and immune-related adverse events. Assay: immunoSEQ multiplex PCR; the TCRdb copy retains only in-frame clones and omits some. The repertoire consists of more than 10,000 clones, with approximately 90% occurring once and the leading ten covering 1.5%. The source material was lymph node tissue, sampled from a patient treated with anti-PD-1 therapy. Receptors were obtained from a female donor with metastatic renal cell carcinoma.

This chain connects TRBV4-1 to TRBJ2-1; TRBD2 matches 8 bases. CDR3 length: 16 residues. V shed 0 bases, J shed 7 bases, and the junction held 8 bases outside the gene matches. Germline V gene data show CDR1 as MGHRA and CDR2 as YSYEKL. The CDR3 sequence: CASSQDVRGARNEQFF. CDR3 sequence (DNA): TGCGCCAGCAGCCAAGATGTGCGGGGGGCTAGGAATGAGCAGTTCTTC.

In DNA, the CDR3 is TGTGCCAGCAGCGAGGCCACAGATACGCAGTATTTT. It codes for CASSEATDTQYF. The J gene is TRBJ2-3, the V gene TRBV7-2; D is ambiguous. Germline V gene sequence: CDR1 SGHTA, CDR2 FQGNSA. The CDR3 runs to 12 residues. Trimming cost V 5 bases and J 2 bases, with 5 bases left between them. The complete variable domain, with remaining parts taken from reference TRBV7-2 and TRBJ2-3, reads GAGVSQSPSNKVTEKGKDVELRCDPISGHTALYWYRQSLGQGLEFLIYFQGNSAPDKSGLPSDRFSAERTGGSVSTLTIQRTQQEDSAVYLCASSEATDTQYFGPGTRLTVL.

This rearrangement joins TRBV11-3 to TRBJ2-1; 7 bases align to TRBD2. Germline V CDR1 and CDR2: SGHNT, YENEEA. CDR3 size: 15 residues. J gave up 5 bases and V 1 base, and 5 bases lay outside the gene matches. Written as DNA, the CDR3 is TGTGCCAGCAGCTTAGGCAGCGGGACCAACAATGAGCAGTTCTTC. Translated: CASSLGSGTNNEQFF.

The chain recombines TRBV25-1 with TRBJ2-7, with TRBD1 identical over 9 bases. With V trimmed by 3 bases and J by 1 base, 7 bases remained unmatched. CDR1 is MGHDK, CDR2 SYGVNS, per germline. The CDR3 is 16 residues long. CDR3 residues: CASSDRQGGGSYEQYF. DNA of the CDR3: TGTGCCAGCAGTGACCGACAGGGGGGGGGATCCTACGAGCAGTACTTC.

CDR3 nucleotide sequence: TGTGCCAGCAGCTTCGGACAGGCGGGCCGGGAGCTGTTTTTT. Its protein product is CASSFGQAGRELFF. The rearrangement links TRBV7-9 to TRBJ2-2, with 7 bases matching TRBD1. Germline V gene data show CDR1 as SEHNR and CDR2 as FQNEAQ (reference sequence). The CDR3 loop spans 14 amino acids. Losses at the gene ends were 3 bases for V and 9 bases for J; bases not matched to a gene: 7.

The chain combines TRBV5-5 with TRBJ2-5; 8 bases are a match to TRBD2. Germline V gives CDR1 SGHKS, CDR2 YYEKEE (reference sequence). The V segment lost 6 bases and the J segment 4 bases; nucleotides outside the gene matches: 14. The CDR3 is made up of 16 amino acids. CDR3 loop: CASTSRVIAGLETQYF. In DNA form, the CDR3 reads TGTGCCAGCACCTCCAGAGTAATAGCGGGATTAGAGACCCAGTACTTC.

The chain uses TRBV5-1 and TRBJ2-1; 9 bases are a match to TRBD2. Germline CDR1 and CDR2: SGHRS and YFSETQ. The CDR3 consists of 14 residues. V lost 3 bases and J lost 3; bases outside the gene matches: 1. CDR3 nucleotides: TGCGCCAGCAGCTATAGCGGGAGCTACAATGAGCAGTTCTTC. Protein sequence: CASSYSGSYNEQFF.

The chain has TRBV19 and TRBJ2-2, with 9 bases aligning to TRBD1. Germline trimming cut 0 bases from V and 4 bases from J; bases unmatched to any gene: 12. The CDR3 runs 19 residues. Germline V gene lookup returns CDR1 LNHDA and CDR2 SQIVND (reference sequence). DNA of the CDR3: TGTGCCAGTAGTATAGACCCCCCCGGGACAGGGCCGGGCACCGGGGAGCTGTTTTTT. Amino acid sequence: CASSIDPPGTGPGTGELFF.

The chain is built from TRBV9 and TRBJ2-2, with D tentatively TRBD2 (5 bases). CDR1 and CDR2 (germline): SGDLS, YYNGEE. CDR3 length: 17 residues. V lost 8 bases and J 1 base, leaving 21 bases between the germline ends. CDR3 protein: CASPPPNAGQNTGELFF. The CDR3 region has the DNA TGTGCCAGTCCCCCCCCCAACGCGGGCCAGAACACCGGGGAGCTGTTTTTT.

This chain joins TRBV5-1 and TRBJ2-5; 8 bases are shared with TRBD2. CDR3 length equals 15 residues. The V segment lost 0 bases and the J segment 2 bases; nucleotides outside the gene matches: 3. In germline, CDR1 is SGHRS, CDR2 YFSETQ. For the CDR3, the DNA is TGCGCCAGCAGCTTGGCCCCGGGGGGGCAAGAGACCCAGTACTTC. Encoded protein: CASSLAPGGQETQYF.

This chain uses TRBV10-3 with TRBJ2-3; D not resolved. The CDR3 sequence is 14 residues long. V was trimmed by 7 bases and J by 0 bases, leaving 11 bases between them. Per germline, CDR1 ENHRY and CDR2 SYGVKD. CDR3 residues: CAIKSGLSTDTQYF. CDR3 bases: TGTGCCATCAAATCGGGCCTTAGCACAGATACGCAGTATTTT.

The chain employs TRBV12-5 and TRBJ2-2; D is undetermined. Per the germline V gene, CDR1 is LGHNT and CDR2 is FRNRAP. This CDR3 region has 12 residues. Trimming shortened V by 1 base and J by 6 bases, and 3 bases separated the two germline ends. The CDR3 DNA is TGTGCTAGTGGTTTGGATTCCGGGGAGCTGTTTTTT. Translating it yields CASGLDSGELFF. Filled out from reference TRBV12-5 and TRBJ2-2, the complete variable domain reads DARVTQTPRHKVTEMGQEVTMRCQPILGHNTVFWYRQTMMQGLELLAYFRNRAPLDDSGMPKDRFSAEMPDATLATLKIQPSEPRDSAVYFCASGLDSGELFFGEGSRLTVL.

This chain connects TRBV19 to TRBJ1-2; D call uncertain. Germline V gene sequence: CDR1 LNHDA, CDR2 SQIVND (reference sequence). This CDR3 is 16 amino acids long. V lost 5 bases to trimming and J lost 1 base, with 17 bases between them. CDR3 region: CASSRAIAGFNYGYTF. The CDR3 nucleotides are TGTGCCAGTAGTCGAGCAATCGCAGGTTTTAACTATGGCTACACCTTC.

For this clone: Mismatch with germline at one junction end may stem from a read error. Other nucleotide sequences in the sample specify the same CDR3. CDR3 sequence: CASSLSGLSGELFF. The CDR3 region has the DNA TGTGCCAGCAGCTTATCGGGACTCTCCGGGGAGCTGTTTTTT. V usage is TRBV27 and J usage is TRBJ2-2; weak D call: TRBD2 (6 bases). The germline V gene has CDR1 MNHEY and CDR2 SMNVEV (reference sequence). The CDR3 contains 14 residues.